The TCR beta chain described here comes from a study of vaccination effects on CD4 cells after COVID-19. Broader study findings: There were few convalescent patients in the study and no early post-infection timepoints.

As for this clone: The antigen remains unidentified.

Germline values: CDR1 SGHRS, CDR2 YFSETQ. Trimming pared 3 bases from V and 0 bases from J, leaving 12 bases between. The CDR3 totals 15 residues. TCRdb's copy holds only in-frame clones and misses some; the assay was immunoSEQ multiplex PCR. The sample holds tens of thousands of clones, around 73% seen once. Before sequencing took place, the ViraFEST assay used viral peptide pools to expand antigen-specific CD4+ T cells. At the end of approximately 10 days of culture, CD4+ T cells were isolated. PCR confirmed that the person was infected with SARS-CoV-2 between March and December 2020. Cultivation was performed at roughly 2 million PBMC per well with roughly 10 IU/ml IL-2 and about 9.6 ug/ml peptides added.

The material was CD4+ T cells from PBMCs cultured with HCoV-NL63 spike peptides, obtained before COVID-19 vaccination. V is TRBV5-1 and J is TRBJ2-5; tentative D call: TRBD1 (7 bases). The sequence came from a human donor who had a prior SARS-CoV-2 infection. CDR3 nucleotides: TGCGCCAGCAGCTCAACAGGGGAGGACCAAGAGACCCAGTACTTC. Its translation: CASSSTGEDQETQYF.